Listed here are 8 T cell receptor beta chains from one sample, sequenced in a study of blood T cell repertoires in COVID-19 (dated by TCRdb to between 2020 and 2021). Library creation used the immunoSEQ multiplex PCR assay. Here the immuneACCESS table is served through TCRdb, limited to in-frame sequences with V and J called. Missing clones are a known gap in these copies; in checked studies unresolved V genes cover under half, and the rest lacks a known reason. This sample gives fewer than 65,000 clones in total; around 90% of them show up just once. The ten largest make up around 9.1% of the sample. The sample taken for sequencing was peripheral blood. These receptors were taken from a human donor with acute or convalescent COVID-19. The donor label of this sample is uncertain.

The chain uses TRBV10-3 and TRBJ2-5; the match to TRBD1 covers 9 bases. Germline trimming cut 6 bases from V and 4 bases from J; bases unmatched to any gene: 12. Germline CDR1 ENHRY, CDR2 SYGVKD. This CDR3 spans 16 amino acids. The CDR3 DNA follows: TGTGCCATCAGCCCGGGACAGGGTAGTGGTGGAGAGACCCAGTACTTC. Protein sequence: CAISPGQGSGGETQYF.

V usage is TRBV14 and J usage is TRBJ2-5; 8 bases are shared with TRBD1. V shed 4 bases, J shed 1 base, and the junction held 5 bases outside the gene matches. Germline values: CDR1 SGHDN, CDR2 FVKESK. The CDR3 is 15 residues long. The CDR3 spells CASSRDRLRQETQYF. Written as DNA, the CDR3 is TGTGCCAGCAGCCGGGACAGGCTCCGCCAAGAGACCCAGTACTTC.

The J gene is TRBJ2-5, the V gene TRBV6-5; the D gene is possibly TRBD1 (6 bases). Trimming took off 2 bases at V and 4 bases at J, with 14 bases between the two ends. In germline, CDR1 is MNHEY, CDR2 SVGAGI. The CDR3 has 15 amino acids. The CDR3 DNA follows: TGTGCCAGCAGTTACCCCACAGGGATCGGAGAGACCCAGTACTTC. Residues: CASSYPTGIGETQYF.

Here the CDR3 DNA reads TGTGCCAGCAGTCCAACCCAGCGCCGGGAGCTGTTTTTT. It yields the protein CASSPTQRRELFF. The V and J genes are TRBV12-3 or TRBV12-4 and TRBJ2-2; no firm D call. V was clipped by 5 bases and J by 9 bases, with 13 bases between them. This CDR3 contains 13 residues.

V is TRBV6-5 and J is TRBJ1-2, with 7 bases fitting TRBD1. The CDR3 runs to 14 residues. The germline V gene has CDR1 MNHEY and CDR2 SVGAGI. V was clipped by 6 bases and J by 1 base; unmatched bases: 5. Here the CDR3 DNA reads TGTGCCAGCAGACGGGGACAGAATAACTATGGCTACACCTTC. Translating gives CASRRGQNNYGYTF.

The gene calls are TRBV3-1 (or the pseudogene TRBV3-2) and TRBJ2-7; the D is unclear. V lost 0 bases and J 1 base, leaving 7 bases between the germline ends. Germline loops: CDR1 LGHDT, CDR2 YNNKEL (reference sequence). The CDR3 contains 14 residues. CDR3 sequence (DNA): TGTGCCAGCAGCCAAGATATGAGGTCCTACGAGCAGTACTTC. Its protein product is CASSQDMRSYEQYF.

This clone turned up a few times. Written as DNA, the CDR3 is TGCGCCAGCAGTGTTTCGGAGCGGCCGGGCACAGATACGCAGTATTTT. Translating gives CASSVSERPGTDTQYF. V gene TRBV10-1 combines with J gene TRBJ2-3; D may be TRBD2 (5 bases). The CDR3 covers 16 residues. Deletions cut 4 bases from V and 1 base from J, with 15 bases between. CDR1 and CDR2 (germline): WNHNN, SYGVQD (reference sequence).

V usage is TRBV5-4 and J usage is TRBJ2-5; D ambiguous. This CDR3 has 16 residues. Germline V gene data show CDR1 as SGHNT and CDR2 as YYREEE (reference sequence). V was pared by 0 bases and J by 5 bases, with 17 bases between. This CDR3 reads CASSLGLGIEAETQYF. DNA of the CDR3: TGTGCCAGCAGCTTGGGTCTAGGAATAGAGGCGGAGACCCAGTACTTC.